The text below deals with one T cell receptor (beta chain). This same CDR3 is encoded by further DNA sequences in the sample. Generated by immunoSEQ multiplex PCR, the TCRdb table keeps only in-frame clones and is missing some. The sample has around 1.4 million clones, 98% to 99% seen once. This record belongs to a study of shared clonotypes between healthy human individuals. The receptor comes from a man under 40 in good health. Sample: naive CD4+ T cells sorted from blood. As to subset: CD45RA+ positively selected.

In DNA, the CDR3 is TGTGCCAGTAGTATAGTAGGGAATGAGCAGTTCTTC. This codes for CASSIVGNEQFF. The chain combines TRBV19 with TRBJ2-1; D is undetermined. V was cut by 1 base and J by 7 bases, with 5 bases left in between. The CDR3 covers 12 residues. Germline assignment: CDR1 LNHDA and CDR2 SQIVND (reference sequence).